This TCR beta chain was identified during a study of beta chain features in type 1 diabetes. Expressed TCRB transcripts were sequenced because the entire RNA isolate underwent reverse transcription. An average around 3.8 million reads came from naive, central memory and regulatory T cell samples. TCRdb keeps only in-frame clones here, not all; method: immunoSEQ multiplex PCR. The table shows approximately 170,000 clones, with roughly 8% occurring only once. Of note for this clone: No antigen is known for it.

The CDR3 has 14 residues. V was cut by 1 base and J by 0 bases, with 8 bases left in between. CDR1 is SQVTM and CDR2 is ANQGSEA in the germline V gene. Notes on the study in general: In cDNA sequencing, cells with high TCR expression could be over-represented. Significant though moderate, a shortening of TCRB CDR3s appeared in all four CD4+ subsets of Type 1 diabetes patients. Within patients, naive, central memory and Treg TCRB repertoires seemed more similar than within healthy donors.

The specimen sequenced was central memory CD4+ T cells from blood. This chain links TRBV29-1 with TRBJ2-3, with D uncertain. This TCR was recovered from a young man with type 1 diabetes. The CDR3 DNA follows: TGCAGCGTTGAAGGATTCAGGAGCACAGATACGCAGTATTTT. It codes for CSVEGFRSTDTQYF.